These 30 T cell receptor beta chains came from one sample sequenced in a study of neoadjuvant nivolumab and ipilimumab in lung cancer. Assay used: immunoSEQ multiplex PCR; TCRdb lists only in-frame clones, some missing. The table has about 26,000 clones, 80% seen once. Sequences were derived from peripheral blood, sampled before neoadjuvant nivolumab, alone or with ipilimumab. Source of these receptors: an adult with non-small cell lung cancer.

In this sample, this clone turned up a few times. CDR3 amino acids: CASSYGAPEAFF. Here the CDR3 DNA reads TGTGCCAGCAGCTATGGGGCGCCTGAAGCTTTCTTT. V gene TRBV11-2 combines with J gene TRBJ1-1; D may be TRBD1 (5 bases). Germline V gene sequence: CDR1 SGHAT, CDR2 FQNNGV. V was cut by 4 bases and J by 6 bases, with 9 bases left in between. The CDR3 runs to 12 residues.

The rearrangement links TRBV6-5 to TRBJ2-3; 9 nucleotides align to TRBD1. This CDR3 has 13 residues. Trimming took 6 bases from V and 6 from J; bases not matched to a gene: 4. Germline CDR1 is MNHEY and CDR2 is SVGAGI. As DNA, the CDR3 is TGTGCCAGCAGCTGGGACAGGGACGATACGCAGTATTTT. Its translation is CASSWDRDDTQYF.

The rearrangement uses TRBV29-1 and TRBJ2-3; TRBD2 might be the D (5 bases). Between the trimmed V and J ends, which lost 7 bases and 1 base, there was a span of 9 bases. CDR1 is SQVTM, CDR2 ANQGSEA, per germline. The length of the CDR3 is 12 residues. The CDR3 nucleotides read TGCAGCGCCGGACTTCGCACAGATACGCAGTATTTT. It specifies CSAGLRTDTQYF.

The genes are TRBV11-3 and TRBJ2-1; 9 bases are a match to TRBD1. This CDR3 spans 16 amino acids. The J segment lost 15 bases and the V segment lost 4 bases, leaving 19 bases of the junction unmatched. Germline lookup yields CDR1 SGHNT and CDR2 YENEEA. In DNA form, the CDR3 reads TGTGCCAGCAGCTCCCCGGGGACAGGGAATTATCGATATCGGTTCTTC. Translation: CASSSPGTGNYRYRFF.

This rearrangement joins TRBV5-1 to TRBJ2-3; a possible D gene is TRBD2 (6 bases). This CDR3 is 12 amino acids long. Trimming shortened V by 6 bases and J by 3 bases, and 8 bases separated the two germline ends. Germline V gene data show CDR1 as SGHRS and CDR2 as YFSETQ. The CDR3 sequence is CASNLATDTQYF. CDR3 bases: TGCGCCAGCAACCTAGCGACAGATACGCAGTATTTT.

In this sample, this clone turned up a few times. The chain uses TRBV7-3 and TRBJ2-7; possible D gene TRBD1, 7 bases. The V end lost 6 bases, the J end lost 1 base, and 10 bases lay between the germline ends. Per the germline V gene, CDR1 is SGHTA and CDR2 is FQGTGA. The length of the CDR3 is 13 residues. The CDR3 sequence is CASSPGGSYEQYF. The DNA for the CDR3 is TGTGCCAGCAGTCCAGGGGGGTCCTACGAGCAGTACTTC.

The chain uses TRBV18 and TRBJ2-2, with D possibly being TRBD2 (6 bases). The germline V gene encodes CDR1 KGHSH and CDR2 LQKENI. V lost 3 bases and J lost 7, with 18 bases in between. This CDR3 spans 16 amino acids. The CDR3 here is CASSPTGGSTGGELFF. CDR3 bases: TGTGCCAGCTCACCGACTGGGGGGTCGACCGGCGGGGAGCTGTTTTTT.

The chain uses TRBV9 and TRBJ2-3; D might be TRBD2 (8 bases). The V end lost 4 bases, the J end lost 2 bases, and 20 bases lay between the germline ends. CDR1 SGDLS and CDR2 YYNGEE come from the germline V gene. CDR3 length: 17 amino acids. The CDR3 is CASSPRGGTAYTDTQYF. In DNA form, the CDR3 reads TGTGCCAGCAGCCCCCGGGGGGGGACAGCCTACACAGATACGCAGTATTTT.

This CDR3 is CASRGGGLTEAFF. CDR3 bases: TGTGCCAGTAGAGGGGGGGGTCTGACTGAAGCTTTCTTT. The chain links TRBV19 to TRBJ1-1, with a possible D match to TRBD1 (6 bases). Germline V gene data show CDR1 as LNHDA and CDR2 as SQIVND (reference sequence). The germline V and J ends were trimmed by 6 bases and 5 bases, with 13 bases remaining between them. This CDR3 has 13 amino acids.

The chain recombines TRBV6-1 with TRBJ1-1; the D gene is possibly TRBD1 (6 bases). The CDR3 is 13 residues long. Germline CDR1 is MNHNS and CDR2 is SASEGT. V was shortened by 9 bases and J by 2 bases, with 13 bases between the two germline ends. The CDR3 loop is CASTLGTNTEAFF. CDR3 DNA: TGTGCCAGTACCCTAGGGACAAACACTGAAGCTTTCTTT.

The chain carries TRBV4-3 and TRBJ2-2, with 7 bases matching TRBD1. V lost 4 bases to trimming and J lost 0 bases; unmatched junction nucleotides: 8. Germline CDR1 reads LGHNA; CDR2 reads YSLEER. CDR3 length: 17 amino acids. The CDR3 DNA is TGCGCCAGCAGCCTTAAAGCACAGGGGACGAACACCGGGGAGCTGTTTTTT. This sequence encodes CASSLKAQGTNTGELFF.

CDR3 sequence reads: CASSLYPSLRTPYEQYF. Written as DNA, the CDR3 is TGTGCCAGCAGTTTATACCCTTCCCTCCGGACCCCCTACGAGCAGTACTTC. The rearrangement links TRBV28 to TRBJ2-7; no clear D gene. Germline V gene lookup returns CDR1 MDHEN and CDR2 SYDVKM. Deletions cut 1 base from V and 2 bases from J, with 18 bases between. This CDR3 has 17 residues. The full variable domain, rest sourced from reference TRBV28 and TRBJ2-7, is DVKVTQSSRYLVKRTGEKVFLECVQDMDHENMFWYRQDPGLGLRLIYFSYDVKMKEKGDIPEGYSVSREKKERFSLILESASTNQTSMYLCASSLYPSLRTPYEQYFGPGTRLTVT.

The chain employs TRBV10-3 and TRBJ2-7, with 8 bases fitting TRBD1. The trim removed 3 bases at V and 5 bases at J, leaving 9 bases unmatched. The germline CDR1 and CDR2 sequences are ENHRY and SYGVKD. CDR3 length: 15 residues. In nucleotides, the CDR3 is TGTGCCATCAGTGATCCCAGACAGGGGACGGACGAGCAGTACTTC. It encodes CAISDPRQGTDEQYF.

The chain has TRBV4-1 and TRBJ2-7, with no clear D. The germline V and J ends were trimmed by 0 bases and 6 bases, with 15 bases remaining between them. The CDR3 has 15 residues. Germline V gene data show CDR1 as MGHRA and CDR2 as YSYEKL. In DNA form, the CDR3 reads TGCGCCAGCAGCCAAGAAGCGCATTCGGCGGTCGAGCAGTACTTC. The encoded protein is CASSQEAHSAVEQYF.

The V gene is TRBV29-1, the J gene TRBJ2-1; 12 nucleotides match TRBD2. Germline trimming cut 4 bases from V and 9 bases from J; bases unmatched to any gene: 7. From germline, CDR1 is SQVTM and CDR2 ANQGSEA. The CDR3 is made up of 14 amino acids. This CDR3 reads CSVVRTSGEGEQFF. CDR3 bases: TGCAGCGTTGTTAGGACTAGCGGGGAGGGTGAGCAGTTCTTC.

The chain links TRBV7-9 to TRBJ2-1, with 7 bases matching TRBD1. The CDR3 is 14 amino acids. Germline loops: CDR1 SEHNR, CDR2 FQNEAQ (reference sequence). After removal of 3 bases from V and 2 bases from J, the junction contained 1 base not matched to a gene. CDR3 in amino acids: CASSLTGTYNEQFF. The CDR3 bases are TGTGCCAGCAGCTTGACAGGGACCTACAATGAGCAGTTCTTC.

The CDR3 loop reads CASSLGLAGGPSQFF. In DNA form, the CDR3 reads TGTGCCAGCAGCTTAGGTCTAGCGGGGGGGCCGTCGCAGTTCTTC. The genes are TRBV7-2 and TRBJ2-1; 12 bases fit TRBD2. CDR3 length: 15 amino acids. V shed 1 base, J shed 12 bases, and the junction held 7 bases outside the gene matches. Germline lookup yields CDR1 SGHTA and CDR2 FQGNSA.

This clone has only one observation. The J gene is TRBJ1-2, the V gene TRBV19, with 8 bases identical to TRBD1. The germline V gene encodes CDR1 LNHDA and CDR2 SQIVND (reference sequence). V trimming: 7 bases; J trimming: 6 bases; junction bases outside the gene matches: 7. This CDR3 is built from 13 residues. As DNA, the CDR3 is TGTGCCAGTACCGAGACAGGGGAGGATGGCTACACCTTC. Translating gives CASTETGEDGYTF. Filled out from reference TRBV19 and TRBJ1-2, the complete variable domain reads DGGITQSPKYLFRKEGQNVTLSCEQNLNHDAMYWYRQDPGQGLRLIYYSQIVNDFQKGDIAEGYSVSREKKESFPLTVTSAQKNPTAFYLCASTETGEDGYTFGSGTRLTVV.

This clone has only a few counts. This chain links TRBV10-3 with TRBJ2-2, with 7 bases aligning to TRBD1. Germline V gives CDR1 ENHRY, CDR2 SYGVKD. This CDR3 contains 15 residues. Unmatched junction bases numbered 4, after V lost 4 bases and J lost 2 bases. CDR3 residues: CAISVGTVNTGELFF. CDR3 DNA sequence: TGTGCCATCAGTGTTGGGACAGTTAACACCGGGGAGCTGTTTTTT.

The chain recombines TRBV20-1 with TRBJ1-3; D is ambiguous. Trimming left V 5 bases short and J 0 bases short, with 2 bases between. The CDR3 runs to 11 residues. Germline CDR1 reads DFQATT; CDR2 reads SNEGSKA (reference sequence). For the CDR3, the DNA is TGCAGTGCTCGCTCTGGAAACACCATATATTTT. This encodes CSARSGNTIYF.

The CDR3 DNA reads TGTGCCAGCCATGGAGGCAGGACGAACGAGCAGTACTTC. Its protein product is CASHGGRTNEQYF. This rearrangement joins TRBV11-2 to TRBJ2-7, with a possible D match to TRBD2 (5 bases). This CDR3 is built from 13 residues. CDR1 is SGHAT and CDR2 is FQNNGV in the germline V gene. The germline V and J ends were trimmed by 8 bases and 5 bases, with 16 bases remaining between them.

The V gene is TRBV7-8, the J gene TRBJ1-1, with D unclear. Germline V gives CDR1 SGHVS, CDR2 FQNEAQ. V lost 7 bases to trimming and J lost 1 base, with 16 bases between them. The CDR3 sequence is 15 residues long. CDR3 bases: TGTGCCAGCAATCGTGGGAATAAGGCGAACACTGAAGCTTTCTTT. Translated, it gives CASNRGNKANTEAFF.

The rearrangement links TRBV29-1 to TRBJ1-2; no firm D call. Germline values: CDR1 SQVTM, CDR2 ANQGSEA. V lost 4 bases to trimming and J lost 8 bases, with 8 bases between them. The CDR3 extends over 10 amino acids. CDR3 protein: CSVVEGGYTF. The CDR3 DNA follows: TGCAGCGTTGTTGAAGGGGGCTACACCTTC.

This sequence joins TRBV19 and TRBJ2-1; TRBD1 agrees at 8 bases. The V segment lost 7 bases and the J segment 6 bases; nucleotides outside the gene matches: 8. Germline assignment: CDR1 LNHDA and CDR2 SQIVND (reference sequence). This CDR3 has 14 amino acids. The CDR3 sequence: CASISLQGGNEQFF. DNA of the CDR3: TGTGCCAGTATCTCCCTACAGGGGGGCAATGAGCAGTTCTTC.

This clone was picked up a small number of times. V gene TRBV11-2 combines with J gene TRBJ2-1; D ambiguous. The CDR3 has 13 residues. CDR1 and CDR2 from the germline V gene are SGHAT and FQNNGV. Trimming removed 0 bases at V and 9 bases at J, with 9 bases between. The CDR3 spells CASSLDLSGEQFF. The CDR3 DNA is TGTGCCAGCAGCTTAGATCTTAGTGGTGAGCAGTTCTTC.

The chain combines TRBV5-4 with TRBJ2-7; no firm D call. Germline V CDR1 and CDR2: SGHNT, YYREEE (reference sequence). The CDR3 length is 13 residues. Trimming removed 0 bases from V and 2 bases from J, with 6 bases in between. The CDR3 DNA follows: TGTGCCAGCAGCTTGGATACAGCCTACGAGCAGTACTTC. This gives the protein CASSLDTAYEQYF.

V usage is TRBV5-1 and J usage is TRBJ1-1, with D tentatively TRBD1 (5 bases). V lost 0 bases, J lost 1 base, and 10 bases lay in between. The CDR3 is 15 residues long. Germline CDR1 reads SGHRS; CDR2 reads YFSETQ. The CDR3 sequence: CASSLAGRENTEAFF. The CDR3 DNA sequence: TGCGCCAGCAGCTTGGCCGGCAGGGAGAACACTGAAGCTTTCTTT.

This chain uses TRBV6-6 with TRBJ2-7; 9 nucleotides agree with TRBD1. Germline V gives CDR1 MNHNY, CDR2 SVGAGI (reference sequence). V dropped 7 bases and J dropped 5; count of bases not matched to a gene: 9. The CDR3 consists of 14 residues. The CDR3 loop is CASNDRGARNEQYF. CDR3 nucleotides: TGTGCCAGCAATGACAGGGGGGCCAGGAACGAGCAGTACTTC.

As DNA, the CDR3 is TGTGCCAGCAGTTACTCAGAGGGGGCGCGCGGAGAGACCCAGTACTTC. Protein sequence: CASSYSEGARGETQYF. The rearrangement joins TRBV6-5 to TRBJ2-5; the match to TRBD1 covers 7 bases. Germline V gene data show CDR1 as MNHEY and CDR2 as SVGAGI. With V trimmed by 0 bases and J by 4 bases, 8 bases remained unmatched. This CDR3 region has 16 residues.

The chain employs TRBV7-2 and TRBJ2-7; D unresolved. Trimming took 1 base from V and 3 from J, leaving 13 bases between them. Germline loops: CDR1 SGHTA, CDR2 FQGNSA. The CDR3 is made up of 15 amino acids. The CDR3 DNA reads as TGTGCCAGCAGCTTAGATTTCGGACCCATCTACGAGCAGTACTTC. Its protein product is CASSLDFGPIYEQYF.